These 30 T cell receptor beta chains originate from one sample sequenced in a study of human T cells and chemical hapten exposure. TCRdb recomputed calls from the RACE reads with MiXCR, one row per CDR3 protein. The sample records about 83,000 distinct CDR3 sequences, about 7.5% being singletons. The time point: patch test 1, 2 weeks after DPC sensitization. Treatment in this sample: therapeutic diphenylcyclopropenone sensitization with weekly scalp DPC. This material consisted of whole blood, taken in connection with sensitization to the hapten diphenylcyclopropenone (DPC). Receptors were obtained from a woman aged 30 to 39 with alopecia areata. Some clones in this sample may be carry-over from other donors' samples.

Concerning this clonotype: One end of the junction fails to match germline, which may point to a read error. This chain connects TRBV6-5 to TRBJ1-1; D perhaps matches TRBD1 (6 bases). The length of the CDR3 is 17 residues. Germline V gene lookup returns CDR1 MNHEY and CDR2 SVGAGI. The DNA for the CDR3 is TGTGCCAGCAGTTACTTGGGTCCGACAGGTAGGAACGCTGAAGCTTTCTTT. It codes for CASSYLGPTGRNAEAFF.

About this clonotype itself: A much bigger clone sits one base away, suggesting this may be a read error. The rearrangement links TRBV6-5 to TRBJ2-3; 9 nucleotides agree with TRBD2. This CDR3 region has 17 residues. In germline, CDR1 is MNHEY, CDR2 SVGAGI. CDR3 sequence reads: CASGYSAQRGGTDTQYF. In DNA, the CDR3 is TGTGCCAGCGGTTACTCGGCCCAGCGGGGGGGCACAGATACGCAGTATTTT.

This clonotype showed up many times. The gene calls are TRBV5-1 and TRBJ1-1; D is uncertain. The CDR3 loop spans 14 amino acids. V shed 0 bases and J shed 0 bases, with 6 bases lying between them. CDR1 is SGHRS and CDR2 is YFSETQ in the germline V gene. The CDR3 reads CASSLDSLNTEAFF. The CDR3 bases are TGCGCCAGCAGCTTGGACAGCCTGAACACTGAAGCTTTCTTT.

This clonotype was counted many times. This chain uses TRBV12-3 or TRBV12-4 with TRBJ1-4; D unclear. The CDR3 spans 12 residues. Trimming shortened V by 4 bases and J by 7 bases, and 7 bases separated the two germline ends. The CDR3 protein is CASSSSREKLFF. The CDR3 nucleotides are TGTGCCAGCAGTTCTTCCCGTGAAAAACTGTTTTTT.

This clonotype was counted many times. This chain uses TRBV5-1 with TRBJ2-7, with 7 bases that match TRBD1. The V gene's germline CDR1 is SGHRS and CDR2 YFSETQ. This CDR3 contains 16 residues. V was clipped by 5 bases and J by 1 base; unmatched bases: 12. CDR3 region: CASRSDMGQRSYEQYF. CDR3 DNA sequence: TGCGCCAGCAGAAGCGACATGGGACAGCGATCCTACGAGCAGTACTTC.

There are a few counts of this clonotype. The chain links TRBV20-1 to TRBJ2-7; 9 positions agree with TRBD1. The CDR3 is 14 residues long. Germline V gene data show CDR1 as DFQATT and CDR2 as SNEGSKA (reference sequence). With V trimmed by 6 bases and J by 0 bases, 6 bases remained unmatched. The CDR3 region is CSARDRAGSYEQYF. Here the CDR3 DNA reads TGCAGTGCCAGGGACAGGGCAGGCTCCTACGAGCAGTACTTC.

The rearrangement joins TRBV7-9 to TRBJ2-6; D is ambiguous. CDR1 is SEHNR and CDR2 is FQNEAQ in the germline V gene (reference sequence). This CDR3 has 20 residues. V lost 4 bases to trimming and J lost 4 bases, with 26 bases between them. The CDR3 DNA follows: TGTGCCAGCAGCTCTACACTCTCGGTATTTCTTCATCGGGGGGCCAACGTCCTGACTTTC. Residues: CASSSTLSVFLHRGANVLTF.

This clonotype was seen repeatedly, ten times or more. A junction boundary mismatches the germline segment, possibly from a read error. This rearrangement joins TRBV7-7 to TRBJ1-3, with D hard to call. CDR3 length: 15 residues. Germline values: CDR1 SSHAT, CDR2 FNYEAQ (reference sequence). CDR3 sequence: CASSLAMGFGNTIYF. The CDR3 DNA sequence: TGTGCTAGCAGCTTAGCCATGGGGTTCGGAAACACCATATATTTT.

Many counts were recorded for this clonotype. The CDR3 sequence is CASSYLVGGGRFF. In DNA, the CDR3 is TGTGCCAGCAGTTACCTCGTGGGTGGCGGGAGATTCTTC. The rearrangement uses TRBV6-5 and TRBJ2-1, with TRBD2 identical over 7 bases. V was clipped by 2 bases and J by 16 bases; unmatched bases: 11. The germline V gene has CDR1 MNHEY and CDR2 SVGAGI. This CDR3 has 13 amino acids.

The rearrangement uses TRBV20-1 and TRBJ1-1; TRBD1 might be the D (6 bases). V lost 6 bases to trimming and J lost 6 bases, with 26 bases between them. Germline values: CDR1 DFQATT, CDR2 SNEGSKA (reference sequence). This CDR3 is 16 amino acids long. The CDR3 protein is CSARTPILGTHAEAFF. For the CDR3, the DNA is TGCAGTGCCCGGACACCAATTTTGGGGACACACGCTGAAGCTTTCTTT.

CDR3 DNA: TGTGCCAGCAGTGCCCCGGGGGGTCTCGAGCAGTACTTC. It encodes CASSAPGGLEQYF. V gene TRBV6-5 combines with J gene TRBJ2-7, with 7 bases fitting TRBD2. CDR3 size: 13 residues. V lost 5 bases, J lost 6 bases, and 7 bases stayed unmatched. The V gene's germline CDR1 is MNHEY and CDR2 SVGAGI.

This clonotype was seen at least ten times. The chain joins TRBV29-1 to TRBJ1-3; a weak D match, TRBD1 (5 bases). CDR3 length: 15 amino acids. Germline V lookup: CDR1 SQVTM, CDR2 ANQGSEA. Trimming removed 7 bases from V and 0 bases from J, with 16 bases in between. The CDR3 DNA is TGCAGCGCCGAAACGGACAAGTCCTCTGGAAACACCATATATTTT. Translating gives CSAETDKSSGNTIYF.

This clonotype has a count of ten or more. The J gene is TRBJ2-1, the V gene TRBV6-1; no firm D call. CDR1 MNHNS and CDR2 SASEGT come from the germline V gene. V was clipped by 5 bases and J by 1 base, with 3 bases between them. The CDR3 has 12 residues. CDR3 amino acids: CASSPSYNEQFF. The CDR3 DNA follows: TGTGCCAGCAGTCCTTCCTACAATGAGCAGTTCTTC.

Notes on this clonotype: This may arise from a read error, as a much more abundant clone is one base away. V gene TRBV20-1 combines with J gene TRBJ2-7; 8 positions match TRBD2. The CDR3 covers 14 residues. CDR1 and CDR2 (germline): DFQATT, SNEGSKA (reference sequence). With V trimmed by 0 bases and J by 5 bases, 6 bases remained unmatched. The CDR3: CSARDTSGINEQYF. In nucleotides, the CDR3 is TGCAGTGCTAGAGATACTAGCGGAATCAACGAGCAGTACTTC.

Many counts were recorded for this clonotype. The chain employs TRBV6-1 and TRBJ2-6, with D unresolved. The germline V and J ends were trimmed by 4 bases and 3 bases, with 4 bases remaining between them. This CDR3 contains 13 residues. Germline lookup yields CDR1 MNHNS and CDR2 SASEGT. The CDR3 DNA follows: TGTGCCAGCAGTGGAGATGGGGCCAACGTCCTGACTTTC. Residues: CASSGDGANVLTF.

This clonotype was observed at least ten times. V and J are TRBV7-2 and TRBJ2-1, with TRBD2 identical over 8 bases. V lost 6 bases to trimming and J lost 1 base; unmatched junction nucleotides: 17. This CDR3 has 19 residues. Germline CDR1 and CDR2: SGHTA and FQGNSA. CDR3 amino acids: CASRRSATVAGTSYNEQFF. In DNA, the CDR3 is TGTGCCAGCAGAAGATCCGCCACAGTAGCGGGGACTTCCTACAATGAGCAGTTCTTC.

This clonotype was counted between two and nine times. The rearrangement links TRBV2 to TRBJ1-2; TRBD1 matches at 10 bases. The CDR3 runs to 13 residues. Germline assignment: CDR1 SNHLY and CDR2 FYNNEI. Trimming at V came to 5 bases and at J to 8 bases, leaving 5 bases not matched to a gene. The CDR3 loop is CASSLGQGGGYTF. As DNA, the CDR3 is TGTGCCAGCAGTCTAGGACAGGGGGGAGGCTACACCTTC.

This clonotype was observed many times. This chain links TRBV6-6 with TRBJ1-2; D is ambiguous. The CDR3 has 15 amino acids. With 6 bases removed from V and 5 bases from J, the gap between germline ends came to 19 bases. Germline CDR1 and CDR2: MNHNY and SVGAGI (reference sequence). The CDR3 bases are TGTGCCAGCAGCCTCCAACTCGGGTTTATATATGGCTACACCTTC. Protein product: CASSLQLGFIYGYTF.

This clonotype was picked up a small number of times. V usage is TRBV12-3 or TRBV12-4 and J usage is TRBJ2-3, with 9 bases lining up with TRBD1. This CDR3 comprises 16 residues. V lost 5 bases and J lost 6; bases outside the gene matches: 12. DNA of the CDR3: TGTGCCAGCAGTCGGACAGGGGCCCCCTCAACGGATACGCAGTATTTT. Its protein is CASSRTGAPSTDTQYF.

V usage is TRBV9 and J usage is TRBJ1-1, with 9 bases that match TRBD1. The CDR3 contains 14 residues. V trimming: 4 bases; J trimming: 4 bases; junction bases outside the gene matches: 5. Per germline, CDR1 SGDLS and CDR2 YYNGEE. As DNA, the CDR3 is TGTGCCAGCAGCCCGAGGACAGGGGCCACTGAAGCTTTCTTT. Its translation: CASSPRTGATEAFF.

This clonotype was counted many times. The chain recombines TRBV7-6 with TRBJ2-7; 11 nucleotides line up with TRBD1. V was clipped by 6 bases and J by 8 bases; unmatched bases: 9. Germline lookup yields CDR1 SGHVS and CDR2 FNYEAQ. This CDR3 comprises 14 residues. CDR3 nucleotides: TGTGCCAGCAGTCCCGGGACAGGGGGAATGAAGCAGTACTTC. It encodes CASSPGTGGMKQYF.

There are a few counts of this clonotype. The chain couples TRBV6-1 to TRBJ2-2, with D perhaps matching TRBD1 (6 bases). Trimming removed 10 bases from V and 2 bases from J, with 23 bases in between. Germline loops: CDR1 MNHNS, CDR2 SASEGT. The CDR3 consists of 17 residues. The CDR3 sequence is CATFQGLGAQNTGELFF. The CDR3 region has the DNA TGTGCCACCTTTCAGGGGCTCGGGGCTCAAAACACCGGGGAGCTGTTTTTT.

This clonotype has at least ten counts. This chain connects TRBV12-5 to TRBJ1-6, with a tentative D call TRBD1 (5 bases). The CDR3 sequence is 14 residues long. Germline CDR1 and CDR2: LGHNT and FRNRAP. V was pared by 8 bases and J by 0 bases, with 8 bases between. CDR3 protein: CASSGGSYNSPLHF. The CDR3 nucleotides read TGTGCTAGTTCCGGGGGCTCCTATAATTCACCCCTCCACTTT.

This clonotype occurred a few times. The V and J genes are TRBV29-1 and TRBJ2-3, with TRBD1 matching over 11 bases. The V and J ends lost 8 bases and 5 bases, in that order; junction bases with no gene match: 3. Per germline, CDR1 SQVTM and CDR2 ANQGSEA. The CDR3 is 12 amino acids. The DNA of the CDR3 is TGCAGCTTCGGGACAGGGGGAGATACGCAGTATTTT. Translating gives CSFGTGGDTQYF.

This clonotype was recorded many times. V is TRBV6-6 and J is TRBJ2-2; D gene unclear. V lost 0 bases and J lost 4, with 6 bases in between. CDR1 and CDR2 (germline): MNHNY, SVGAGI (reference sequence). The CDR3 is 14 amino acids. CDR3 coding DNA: TGTGCCAGCAGTTACTCCAGGAGCACCGGGGAGCTGTTTTTT. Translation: CASSYSRSTGELFF.

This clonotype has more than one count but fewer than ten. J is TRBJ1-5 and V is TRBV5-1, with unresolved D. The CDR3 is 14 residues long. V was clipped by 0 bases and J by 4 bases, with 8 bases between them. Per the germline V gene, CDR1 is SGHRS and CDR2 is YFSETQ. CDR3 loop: CASSLDGSNQPQHF. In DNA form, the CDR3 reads TGCGCCAGCAGCTTGGATGGCAGTAATCAGCCCCAGCATTTT.

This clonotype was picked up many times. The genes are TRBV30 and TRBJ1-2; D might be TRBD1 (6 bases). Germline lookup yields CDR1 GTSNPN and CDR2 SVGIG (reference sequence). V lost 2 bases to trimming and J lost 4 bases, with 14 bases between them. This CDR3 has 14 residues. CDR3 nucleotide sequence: TGTGCCTGGAGTCCTCGGACAGCCCCCTATGGCTACACCTTC. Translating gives CAWSPRTAPYGYTF.

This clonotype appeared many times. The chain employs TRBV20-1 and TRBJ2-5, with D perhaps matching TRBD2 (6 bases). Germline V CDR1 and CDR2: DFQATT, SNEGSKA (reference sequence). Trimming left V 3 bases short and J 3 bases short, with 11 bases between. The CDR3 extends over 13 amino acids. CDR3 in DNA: TGCAGTGCTAGGGGAGGAATCGAAGAGACCCAGTACTTC. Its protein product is CSARGGIEETQYF.

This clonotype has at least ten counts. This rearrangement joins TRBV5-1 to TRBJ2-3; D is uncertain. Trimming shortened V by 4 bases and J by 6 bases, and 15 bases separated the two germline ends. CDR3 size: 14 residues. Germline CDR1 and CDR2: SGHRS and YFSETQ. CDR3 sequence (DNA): TGCGCCAGCAGCGTATGGGGTTACGACGATACGCAGTATTTT. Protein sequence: CASSVWGYDDTQYF.

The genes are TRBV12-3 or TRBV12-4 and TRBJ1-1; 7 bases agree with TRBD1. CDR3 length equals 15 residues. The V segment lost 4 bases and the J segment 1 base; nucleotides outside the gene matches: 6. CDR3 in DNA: TGTGCCAGCAGTTCTCAGGGGGTATCGAACACTGAAGCTTTCTTT. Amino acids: CASSSQGVSNTEAFF.